This T cell receptor (beta chain) was observed in a study of blood T cell repertoires in COVID-19. Profiling relied on immunoSEQ multiplex PCR, and the TCRdb table lists in-frame clones only, not all of them. The data contain just under 95,000 clones, 60% to 85% of them singletons. This clone was observed a handful of times. CDR3 length equals 16 residues. Germline V lookup: CDR1 MNHEY, CDR2 SMNVEV (reference sequence). V gave up 6 bases and J gave up 1 base, with 17 bases separating them. This TCR derives from a man aged 50-60 years who had recovered from COVID-19. The gene calls are TRBV27 and TRBJ2-3; a possible D gene is TRBD1 (6 bases). Sequenced input: peripheral blood. The CDR3 region is CASRTSRGLGTDTQYF. DNA of the CDR3: TGTGCCAGCAGAACCTCCAGGGGCCTGGGCACAGATACGCAGTATTTT.